Shown below are 26 T cell receptor beta chains from a single sample sequenced in a study of T cell responses to AZD1222 COVID-19 vaccine. Sequencing was performed with immunoSEQ multiplex PCR; in TCRdb, only in-frame clones are kept and a portion is missing. The table lists more than 70,000 clones, 90% of them singletons, with more than 2.5% in the top ten. Sequencing was performed on peripheral blood, taken 28 days after the second AZD1222 dose. The receptors derive from an adult who received the AZD1222 COVID-19 vaccine.

This clone was observed once. The chain uses TRBV27 and TRBJ2-7; 8 bases fit TRBD2. This CDR3 has 14 amino acids. Germline V gene lookup returns CDR1 MNHEY and CDR2 SMNVEV (reference sequence). V trimming: 7 bases; J trimming: 5 bases; junction bases outside the gene matches: 10. CDR3 region: CASNPGLVAHEQYF. The CDR3 DNA is TGTGCCAGCAATCCGGGACTAGTAGCCCACGAGCAGTACTTC.

V usage is TRBV2 and J usage is TRBJ2-1; D might be TRBD1 or TRBD2, each matching 5 bases. This CDR3 comprises 13 residues. CDR1 and CDR2 from the germline V gene are SNHLY and FYNNEI. Trimming shortened V by 8 bases and J by 4 bases, and 12 bases separated the two germline ends. The CDR3 bases are TGTGCCAGCCGAGGGGTGGGATACAATGAGCAGTTCTTC. Its translation: CASRGVGYNEQFF. Using reference TRBV2 and TRBJ2-1 for the parts outside the CDR3, the full variable domain is EPEVTQTPSHQVTQMGQEVILRCVPISNHLYFYWYRQILGQKVEFLVSFYNNEISEKSEIFDDQFSVERPDGSNFTLKIRSTKLEDSAMYFCASRGVGYNEQFFGPGTRLTVL.

In DNA, the CDR3 is TGTGCCAGCAGCGCAATGGGCCCGCGGAATGAGCAGTTCTTC. Translated: CASSAMGPRNEQFF. The rearrangement joins TRBV11-3 to TRBJ2-1; D gene ambiguous. The CDR3 runs to 14 residues. Germline lookup yields CDR1 SGHNT and CDR2 YENEEA. Trimming took 5 bases from V and 7 from J, leaving 15 bases between them. Full variable domain (rest looked up from reference TRBV11-3 and TRBJ2-1): EAGVVQSPRYKIIEKKQPVAFWCNPISGHNTLYWYLQNLGQGPELLIRYENEEAVDDSQLPKDRFSAERLKGVDSTLKIQPAELGDSAVYLCASSAMGPRNEQFFGPGTRLTVL.

This clone has only a few counts. The chain uses TRBV5-1 and TRBJ1-2; D uncertain. The V end lost 3 bases, the J end lost 8 bases, and 17 bases lay between the germline ends. Per germline, CDR1 SGHRS and CDR2 YFSETQ. The length of the CDR3 is 14 residues. CDR3 sequence: CASSSGLGSRGYTF. Here the CDR3 DNA reads TGCGCCAGCAGCTCCGGACTGGGGTCGCGAGGCTACACCTTC.

The J gene is TRBJ1-1, the V gene TRBV10-3; D not resolved. The CDR3 has 14 residues. V was pared by 3 bases and J by 0 bases, with 8 bases between. CDR1 and CDR2 (germline): ENHRY, SYGVKD. DNA for the CDR3: TGTGCCATCAGTGATCGGAAACTGAACACTGAAGCTTTCTTT. Translated, it gives CAISDRKLNTEAFF.

The chain carries TRBV7-8 and TRBJ2-7; possibly TRBD1 or TRBD2 for D (6 bases each). The CDR3 is 15 amino acids. Germline-derived CDR1 and CDR2 are SGHVS and FQNEAQ. The V end was cut by 5 bases, the J end by 3 bases, with 17 bases between. In DNA, the CDR3 is TGTGCCAGCAGCCCGTCCGGGGGCCCAGGCTACGAGCAGTACTTC. This gives the protein CASSPSGGPGYEQYF.

The CDR3 DNA reads as TGTGCCAGCAGCTTGGGGACAGATAACACCTATGGCTACACCTTC. It translates to CASSLGTDNTYGYTF. The chain recombines TRBV5-6 with TRBJ1-2, with TRBD1 as a possible D gene (6 bases). CDR1 and CDR2 (germline): SGHDT, YYEEEE. This CDR3 is 15 amino acids long. Trimming stripped 0 bases from V and 4 bases from J, with 13 bases between.

A single count supports this clone. The chain combines TRBV11-3 with TRBJ1-1; 9 bases align to TRBD1. The CDR3 loop spans 15 amino acids. Germline CDR1 reads SGHNT; CDR2 reads YENEEA. Unmatched junction bases numbered 8, after V lost 4 bases and J lost 5 bases. CDR3 residues: CASSSRQGEGTEAFF. The CDR3 DNA reads TGTGCCAGCAGCTCACGACAGGGGGAAGGAACTGAAGCTTTCTTT.

This chain uses TRBV15 with TRBJ1-6; D is ambiguous. This CDR3 has 13 amino acids. Germline CDR1 and CDR2: LNHNV and YYDKDF (reference sequence). The V end lost 3 bases, the J end lost 11 bases, and 11 bases lay between the germline ends. CDR3 amino acids: CATSSRGYAPLHF. The CDR3 region has the DNA TGTGCCACCAGCAGTCGTGGCTATGCACCCCTCCACTTT.

The rearrangement uses TRBV6-6 and TRBJ2-7, with 7 bases fitting TRBD1. Germline assignment: CDR1 MNHNY and CDR2 SVGAGI (reference sequence). CDR3 length: 13 residues. Unmatched junction bases numbered 1, after V lost 2 bases and J lost 3 bases. The CDR3 spells CASSYRDSYEQYF. In DNA, the CDR3 is TGTGCCAGCAGTTACCGGGACAGCTACGAGCAGTACTTC.

A word on this clone: At one of its ends the junction is not consistent with the germline gene, which may arise from a read error. Additional DNA sequences in this sample encode the identical CDR3. The J gene is TRBJ2-1, the V gene TRBV9, with TRBD1 matching 9 bases. CDR1 and CDR2 from the germline V gene are SGDLS and YYNGEE. The CDR3 is made up of 14 amino acids. As DNA, the CDR3 is TGTGCCAGCAGCCAAGCCACAGGGGGCGCTGAGCAATTCTTC. This encodes CASSQATGGAEQFF.

The rearrangement uses TRBV21-1 and TRBJ1-5; the table's D call of TRBD1 was not tested on the DNA. TRBV21-1 is annotated as a pseudogene. The CDR3 runs to 15 residues. CDR3 sequence: CASSTGTDSNQPQHF. The CDR3 DNA reads TGTGCCAGCAGCACAGGGACAGATAGCAATCAGCCCCAGCATTTT.

This clone was detected once. The rearrangement joins TRBV6-5 to TRBJ2-3, with a possible D match to TRBD2 (6 bases). With 4 bases removed from V and 8 bases from J, the gap between germline ends came to 13 bases. The CDR3 extends over 13 amino acids. In germline, CDR1 is MNHEY, CDR2 SVGAGI. CDR3 sequence reads: CASSSPGAVTQYF. In nucleotides, the CDR3 is TGTGCCAGCAGTTCCCCGGGAGCTGTTACGCAGTATTTT.

The chain employs TRBV24-1 and TRBJ1-2; D gene ambiguous. Germline V gene lookup returns CDR1 KGHDR and CDR2 SFDVKD. Deletions cut 0 bases from V and 4 bases from J, with 8 bases between. This CDR3 comprises 14 residues. The CDR3 sequence is CATSDLDTIYGYTF. For the CDR3, the DNA is TGTGCCACCAGTGATTTGGACACTATCTATGGCTACACCTTC.

This chain links TRBV6-5 with TRBJ1-3; no reliable D call. The CDR3 is made up of 14 amino acids. Germline V CDR1 and CDR2: MNHEY, SVGAGI. V was cut by 8 bases and J by 1 base, with 12 bases left in between. The CDR3 DNA follows: TGTGCCAGCCGAGGAGCGGGTTCTGGAAACACCATATATTTT. Translation gives CASRGAGSGNTIYF.

J is TRBJ1-2 and V is TRBV3-1 (or the pseudogene TRBV3-2); 8 bases are shared with TRBD1. V was pared by 0 bases and J by 5 bases, with 5 bases of the junction left unmatched. The CDR3 is 15 residues long. CDR1 and CDR2 from the germline V gene are LGHDT and YNNKEL (reference sequence). In DNA, the CDR3 is TGTGCCAGCAGCCAAGAGACAGGGGCGCCTTATGGCTACACCTTC. Translation gives CASSQETGAPYGYTF.

This rearrangement joins TRBV10-3 to TRBJ1-5; D perhaps matches TRBD1 (5 bases). V was cut by 9 bases and J by 5 bases, with 17 bases left in between. The germline V gene encodes CDR1 ENHRY and CDR2 SYGVKD. The CDR3 length is 14 residues. The CDR3 spells CAIGEQGGHQPQHF. CDR3 sequence (DNA): TGTGCCATAGGGGAGCAGGGAGGTCATCAGCCCCAGCATTTT.

This sequence joins TRBV2 and TRBJ1-3, with 7 bases lining up with TRBD1. Trimming cost V 8 bases and J 4 bases; bases outside gene matches: 5. The germline V gene has CDR1 SNHLY and CDR2 FYNNEI. The CDR3 totals 13 residues. The CDR3 here is CASLRDRGNTIYF. In nucleotides, the CDR3 is TGTGCCAGCTTACGGGACAGAGGAAACACCATATATTTT. The variable domain in full, with the rest retrieved from reference TRBV2 and TRBJ1-3, is EPEVTQTPSHQVTQMGQEVILRCVPISNHLYFYWYRQILGQKVEFLVSFYNNEISEKSEIFDDQFSVERPDGSNFTLKIRSTKLEDSAMYFCASLRDRGNTIYFGEGSWLTVV.

The V and J genes are TRBV6-6 and TRBJ1-2; D remains unclear. Between the trimmed V and J ends, which lost 0 bases and 6 bases, there was a span of 5 bases. Germline CDR1 and CDR2: MNHNY and SVGAGI (reference sequence). The CDR3 spans 12 residues. The CDR3 protein is CASSYSVDGYTF. CDR3 in DNA: TGTGCCAGCAGTTACTCGGTAGATGGCTACACCTTC.

This chain joins TRBV5-1 and TRBJ2-3; 8 nucleotides align to TRBD2. The germline V gene has CDR1 SGHRS and CDR2 YFSETQ. Trimming removed 4 bases from V and 1 base from J; junction bases left unmatched: 5. The length of the CDR3 is 15 residues. CDR3 DNA sequence: TGCGCCAGCAGCGATTCGCGGGGGGGCACAGATACGCAGTATTTT. Protein: CASSDSRGGTDTQYF.

This clone was seen only a few times. The gene calls are TRBV4-2 and TRBJ1-1, with TRBD1 matching 7 bases. This CDR3 comprises 14 residues. Germline V gives CDR1 LGHNA, CDR2 YNFKEQ. With V trimmed by 6 bases and J by 3 bases, 7 bases remained unmatched. The CDR3 protein is CASSTGAPDTEAFF. The CDR3 nucleotides read TGTGCCAGCAGTACAGGGGCCCCGGACACTGAAGCTTTCTTT.

The V gene is TRBV18, the J gene TRBJ2-7; 10 bases line up with TRBD1. Trimming at V came to 3 bases and at J to 3 bases, leaving 8 bases not matched to a gene. Per the germline V gene, CDR1 is KGHSH and CDR2 is LQKENI. The CDR3 length is 16 residues. CDR3 residues: CASSPERDRGCYEQYF. DNA of the CDR3: TGTGCCAGCTCACCTGAGAGGGACAGGGGTTGCTACGAGCAGTACTTC.

This chain uses TRBV7-9 with TRBJ1-4, with no clear D. Trimming left V 3 bases short and J 6 bases short, with 11 bases between. Germline V gene sequence: CDR1 SEHNR, CDR2 FQNEAQ (reference sequence). The CDR3 has 14 amino acids. CDR3 DNA: TGTGCCAGCAGCTTGGCACTAGGCGATGAAAAACTGTTTTTT. It encodes CASSLALGDEKLFF.

The chain employs TRBV21-1 and TRBJ2-3; the tabulated D call, TRBD1, remains unverified against the DNA. TRBV21-1 is assigned pseudogene status. This CDR3 region has 21 residues. The CDR3 reads CASSADPQQGALLDFTDTQYF. The CDR3 region has the DNA TGTGCCAGCAGCGCAGACCCCCAACAGGGGGCTTTACTGGACTTCACAGATACGCAGTATTTT.

This clone appeared a single time. V gene TRBV5-1 combines with J gene TRBJ1-3, with D tentatively TRBD1 (5 bases). Germline V gene data show CDR1 as SGHRS and CDR2 as YFSETQ. V lost 4 bases and J 4 bases, leaving 15 bases between the germline ends. The CDR3 loop spans 15 amino acids. For the CDR3, the DNA is TGCGCCAGCAGCGCCGGGACTAGCGCAGGAAACACCATATATTTT. It yields the protein CASSAGTSAGNTIYF.

This sequence joins TRBV7-2 and TRBJ1-2; TRBD1 matches 10 bases. The V and J ends lost 4 bases and 3 bases, in that order; junction bases with no gene match: 11. The CDR3 runs to 17 residues. The germline gives CDR1 SGHTA, CDR2 FQGNSA. The CDR3 loop is CASSSNSGTGAYYGYTF. In nucleotides, the CDR3 is TGTGCCAGCAGCTCAAACTCCGGGACAGGGGCCTACTATGGCTACACCTTC.